This T cell receptor beta chain was recorded in a study of cytomegalovirus exposure and HLA in healthy donors. Study findings and constraints: While the bulk of TCR sequences proved rare, some public TCRs turned up in many donors. The investigators catalogued 150 or so TCR beta chains as cytomegalovirus-associated. Specificity of a few CMV-associated chains for CMV antigens was verified in vitro.

60 Vbeta and 13 Jbeta primers were used in PCR. The authors' processing: Unique TCR beta chains numbered around 80 million in a later analysis, with about 9.9 million shared. TCRdb's copy holds only in-frame clones and misses some; the assay was immunoSEQ multiplex PCR. Clone size and the V and J calls come from that table; the DNA yielded D and trimming. Counted here are about 190,000 clones, approximately 79% occurring once; the ten biggest clones make up 1.6%. Trimming removed 3 bases from V and 6 bases from J; junction bases left unmatched: 3. Germline V gene sequence: CDR1 SNHLY, CDR2 FYNNEI. The CDR3 runs to 15 residues. In the case of this clone: What it binds is unknown.

The TCR originated in a woman younger than 30 in good health and CMV-seronegative. This rearrangement joins TRBV2 to TRBJ2-1; 12 nucleotides align to TRBD2. Sequenced input: PBMCs. The CDR3 DNA sequence: TGTGCCAGCAGTGACGGACTAGCGGGGCTCAATGAGCAGTTCTTC. It codes for CASSDGLAGLNEQFF.